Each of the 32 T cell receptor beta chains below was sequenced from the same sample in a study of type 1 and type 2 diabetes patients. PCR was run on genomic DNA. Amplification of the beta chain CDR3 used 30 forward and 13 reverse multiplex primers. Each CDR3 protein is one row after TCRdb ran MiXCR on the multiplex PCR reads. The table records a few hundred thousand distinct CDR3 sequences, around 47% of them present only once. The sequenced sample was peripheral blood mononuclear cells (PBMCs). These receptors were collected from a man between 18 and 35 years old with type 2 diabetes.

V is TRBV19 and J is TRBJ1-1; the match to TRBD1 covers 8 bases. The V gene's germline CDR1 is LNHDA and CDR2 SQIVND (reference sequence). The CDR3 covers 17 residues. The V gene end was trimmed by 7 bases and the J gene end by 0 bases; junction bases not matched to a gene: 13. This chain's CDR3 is CASTLQGRGRMNTEAFF. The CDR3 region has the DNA TGTGCCAGTACCCTTCAGGGCAGGGGGCGAATGAACACTGAAGCTTTCTTT.

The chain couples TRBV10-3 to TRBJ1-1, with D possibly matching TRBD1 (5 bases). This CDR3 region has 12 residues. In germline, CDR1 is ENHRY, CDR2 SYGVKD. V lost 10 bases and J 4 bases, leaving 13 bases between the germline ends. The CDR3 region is CASAREVTEAFF. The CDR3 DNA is TGTGCCAGCGCCAGGGAGGTCACTGAAGCTTTCTTT.

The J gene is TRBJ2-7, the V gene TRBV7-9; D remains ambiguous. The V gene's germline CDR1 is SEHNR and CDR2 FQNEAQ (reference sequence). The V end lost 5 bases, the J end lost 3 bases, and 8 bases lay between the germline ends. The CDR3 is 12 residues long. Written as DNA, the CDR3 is TGTGCCAGCAGCCCTAGTTTCTACGAGCAGTACTTC. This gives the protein CASSPSFYEQYF. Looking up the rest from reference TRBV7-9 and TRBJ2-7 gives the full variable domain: DTGVSQNPRHKITKRGQNVTFRCDPISEHNRLYWYRQTLGQGPEFLTYFQNEAQLEKSRLLSDRFSAERPKGSFSTLEIQRTEQGDSAMYLCASSPSFYEQYFGPGTRLTVT.

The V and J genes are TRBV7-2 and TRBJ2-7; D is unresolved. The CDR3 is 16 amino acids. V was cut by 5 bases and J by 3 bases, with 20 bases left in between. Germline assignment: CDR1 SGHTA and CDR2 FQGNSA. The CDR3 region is CASSQDQRHRDYEQYF. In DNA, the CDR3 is TGTGCCAGCAGCCAAGATCAGAGACACCGCGACTACGAGCAGTACTTC. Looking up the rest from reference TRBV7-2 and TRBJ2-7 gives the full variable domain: GAGVSQSPSNKVTEKGKDVELRCDPISGHTALYWYRQSLGQGLEFLIYFQGNSAPDKSGLPSDRFSAERTGGSVSTLTIQRTQQEDSAVYLCASSQDQRHRDYEQYFGPGTRLTVT.

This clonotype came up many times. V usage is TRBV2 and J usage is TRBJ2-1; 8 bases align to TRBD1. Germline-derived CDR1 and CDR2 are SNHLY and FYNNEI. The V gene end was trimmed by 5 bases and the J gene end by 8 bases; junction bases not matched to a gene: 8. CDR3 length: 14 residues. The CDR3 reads CASSLRTGWDEQFF. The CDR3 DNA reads TGTGCCAGCAGTCTCCGGACAGGGTGGGATGAGCAGTTCTTC.

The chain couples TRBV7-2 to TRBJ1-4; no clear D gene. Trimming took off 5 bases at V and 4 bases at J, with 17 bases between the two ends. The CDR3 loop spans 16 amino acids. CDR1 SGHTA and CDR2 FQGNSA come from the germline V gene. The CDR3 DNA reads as TGTGCCAGCAGCGTAGGGAACAGCAGATATAATGAAAAACTGTTTTTT. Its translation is CASSVGNSRYNEKLFF.

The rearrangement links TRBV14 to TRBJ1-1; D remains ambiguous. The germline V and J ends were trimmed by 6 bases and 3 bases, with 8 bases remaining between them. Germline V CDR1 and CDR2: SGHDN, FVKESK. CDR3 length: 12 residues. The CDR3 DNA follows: TGTGCCAGCAGTTTCGGGTACACTGAAGCTTTCTTT. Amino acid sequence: CASSFGYTEAFF.

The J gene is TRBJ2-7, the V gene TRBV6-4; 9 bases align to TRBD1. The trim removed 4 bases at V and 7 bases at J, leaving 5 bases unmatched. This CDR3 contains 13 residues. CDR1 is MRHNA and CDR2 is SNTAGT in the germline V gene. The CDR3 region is CASSVWTGEEQYF. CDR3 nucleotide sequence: TGTGCCAGCAGTGTGTGGACAGGGGAAGAGCAGTACTTC.

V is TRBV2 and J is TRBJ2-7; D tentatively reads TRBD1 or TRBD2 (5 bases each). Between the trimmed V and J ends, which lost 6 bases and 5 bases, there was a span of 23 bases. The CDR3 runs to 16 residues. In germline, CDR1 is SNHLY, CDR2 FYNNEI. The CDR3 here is CASRGDGADFTHEQYF. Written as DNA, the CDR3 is TGTGCCAGCAGGGGGGACGGAGCCGACTTCACCCACGAGCAGTACTTC.

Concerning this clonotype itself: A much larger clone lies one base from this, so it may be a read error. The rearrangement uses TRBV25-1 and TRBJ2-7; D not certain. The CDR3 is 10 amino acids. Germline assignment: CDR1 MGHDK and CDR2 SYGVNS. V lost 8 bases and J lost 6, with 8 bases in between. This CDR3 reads CASARCEQYF. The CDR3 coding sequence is TGTGCCAGCGCCAGGTGCGAGCAGTACTTC.

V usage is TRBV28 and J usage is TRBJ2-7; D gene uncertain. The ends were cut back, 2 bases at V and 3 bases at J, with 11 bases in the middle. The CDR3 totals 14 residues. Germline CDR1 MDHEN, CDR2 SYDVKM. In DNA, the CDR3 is TGTGCCAGCAGTTTAGTAGGGATAGGCTACGAGCAGTACTTC. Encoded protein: CASSLVGIGYEQYF.

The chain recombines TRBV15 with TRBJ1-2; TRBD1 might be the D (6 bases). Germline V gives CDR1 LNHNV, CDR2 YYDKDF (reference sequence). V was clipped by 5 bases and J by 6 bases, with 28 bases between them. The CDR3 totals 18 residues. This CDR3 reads CATSGRGVSTGPWDGYTF. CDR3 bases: TGTGCCACCAGCGGGAGGGGGGTCTCTACAGGGCCTTGGGATGGCTACACCTTC.

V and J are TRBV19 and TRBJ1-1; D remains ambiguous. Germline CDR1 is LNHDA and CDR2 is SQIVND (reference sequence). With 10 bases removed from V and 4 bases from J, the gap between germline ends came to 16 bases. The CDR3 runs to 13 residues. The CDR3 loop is CATSGGRTTEAFF. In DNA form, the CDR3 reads TGTGCCACATCCGGAGGCCGAACCACTGAAGCTTTCTTT.

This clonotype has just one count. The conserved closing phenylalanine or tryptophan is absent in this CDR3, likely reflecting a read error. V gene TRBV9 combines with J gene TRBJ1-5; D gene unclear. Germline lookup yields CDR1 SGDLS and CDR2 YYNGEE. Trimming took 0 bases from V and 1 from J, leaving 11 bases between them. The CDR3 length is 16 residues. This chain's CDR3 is CASSVATRQSNQPQHS. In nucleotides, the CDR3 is TGTGCCAGCAGCGTAGCTACGCGGCAGAGCAATCAGCCCCAGCATTCT.

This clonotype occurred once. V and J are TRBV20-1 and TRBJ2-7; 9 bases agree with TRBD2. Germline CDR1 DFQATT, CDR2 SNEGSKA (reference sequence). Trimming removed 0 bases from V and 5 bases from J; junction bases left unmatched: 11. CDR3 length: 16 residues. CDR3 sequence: CSARDPGSGRNNEQYF. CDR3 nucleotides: TGCAGTGCTAGAGATCCAGGTAGCGGGAGAAACAACGAGCAGTACTTC.

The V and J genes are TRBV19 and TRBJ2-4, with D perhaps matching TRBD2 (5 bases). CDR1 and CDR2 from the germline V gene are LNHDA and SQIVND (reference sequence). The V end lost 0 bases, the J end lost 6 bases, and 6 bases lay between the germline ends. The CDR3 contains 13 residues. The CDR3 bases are TGTGCCAGTAGTATAGAGGGGAGAAACATTCAGTACTTC. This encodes CASSIEGRNIQYF. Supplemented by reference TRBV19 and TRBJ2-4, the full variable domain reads DGGITQSPKYLFRKEGQNVTLSCEQNLNHDAMYWYRQDPGQGLRLIYYSQIVNDFQKGDIAEGYSVSREKKESFPLTVTSAQKNPTAFYLCASSIEGRNIQYFGAGTRLSVL.

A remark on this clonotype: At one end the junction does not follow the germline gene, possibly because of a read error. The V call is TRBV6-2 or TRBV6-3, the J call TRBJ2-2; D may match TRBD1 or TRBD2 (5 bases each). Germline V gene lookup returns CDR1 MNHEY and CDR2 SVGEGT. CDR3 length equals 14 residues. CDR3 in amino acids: CASQTSWGTGELVF. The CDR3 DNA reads TGTGCCAGCCAGACGAGCTGGGGCACCGGGGAGCTGGTTTTT.

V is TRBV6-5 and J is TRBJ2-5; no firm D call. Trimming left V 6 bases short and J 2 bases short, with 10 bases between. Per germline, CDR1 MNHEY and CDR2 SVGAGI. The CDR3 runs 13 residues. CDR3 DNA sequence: TGTGCCAGCAGGCGAAGGATACAAGAGACCCAGTACTTC. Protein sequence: CASRRRIQETQYF.

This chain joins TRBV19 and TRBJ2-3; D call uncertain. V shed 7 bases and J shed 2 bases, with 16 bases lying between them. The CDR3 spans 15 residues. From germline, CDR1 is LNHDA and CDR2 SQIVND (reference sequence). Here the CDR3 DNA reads TGTGCCAGTAATCCCGCAGGCCACATCACAGATACGCAGTATTTT. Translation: CASNPAGHITDTQYF.

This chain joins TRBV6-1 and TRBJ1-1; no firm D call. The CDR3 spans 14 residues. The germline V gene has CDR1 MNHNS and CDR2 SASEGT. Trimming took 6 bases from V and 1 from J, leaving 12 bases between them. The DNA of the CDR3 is TGTGCCAGCAGACCCCTCGACAAGAACACTGAAGCTTTCTTT. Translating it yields CASRPLDKNTEAFF.

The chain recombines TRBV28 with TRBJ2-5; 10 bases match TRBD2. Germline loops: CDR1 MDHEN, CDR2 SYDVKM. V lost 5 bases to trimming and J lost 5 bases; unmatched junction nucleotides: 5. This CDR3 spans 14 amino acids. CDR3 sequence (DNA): TGTGCCAGCAGTGAGCGGGGGGGCCGGGAGACCCAGTACTTC. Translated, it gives CASSERGGRETQYF.

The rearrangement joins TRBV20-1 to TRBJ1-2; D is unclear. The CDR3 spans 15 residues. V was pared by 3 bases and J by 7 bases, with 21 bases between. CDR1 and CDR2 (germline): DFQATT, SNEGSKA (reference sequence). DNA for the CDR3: TGCAGTGCTAGTAAACCCTCCATGGGCAGGTTTGGCTACACCTTC. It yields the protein CSASKPSMGRFGYTF.

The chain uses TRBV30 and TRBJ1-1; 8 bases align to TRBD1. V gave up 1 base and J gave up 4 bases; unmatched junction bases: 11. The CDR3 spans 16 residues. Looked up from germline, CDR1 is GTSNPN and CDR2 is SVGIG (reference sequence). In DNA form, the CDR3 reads TGTGCCTGGAGTGGGACAGGGCGAATTACTGGCACTGAAGCTTTCTTT. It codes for CAWSGTGRITGTEAFF.

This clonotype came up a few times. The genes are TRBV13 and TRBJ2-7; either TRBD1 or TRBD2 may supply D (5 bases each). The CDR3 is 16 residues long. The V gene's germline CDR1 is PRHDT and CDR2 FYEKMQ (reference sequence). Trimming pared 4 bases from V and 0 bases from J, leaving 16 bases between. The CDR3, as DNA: TGTGCCAGCAGCTCCCGGACGGGGCTAAGCTCCTACGAGCAGTACTTC. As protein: CASSSRTGLSSYEQYF.

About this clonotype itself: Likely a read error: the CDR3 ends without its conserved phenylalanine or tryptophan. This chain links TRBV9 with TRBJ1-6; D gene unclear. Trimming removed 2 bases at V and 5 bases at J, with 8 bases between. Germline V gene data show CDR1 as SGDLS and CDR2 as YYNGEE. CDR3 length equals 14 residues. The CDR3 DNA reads TGTGCCAGCAGCGTGGCTGGTCATAATTCACCCCTCCACTCT. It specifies CASSVAGHNSPLHS.

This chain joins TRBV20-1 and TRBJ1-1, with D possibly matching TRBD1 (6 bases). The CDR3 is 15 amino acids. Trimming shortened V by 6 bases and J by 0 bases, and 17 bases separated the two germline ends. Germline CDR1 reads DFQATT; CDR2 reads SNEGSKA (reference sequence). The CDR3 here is CSAPKGGQLNTEAFF. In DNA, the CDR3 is TGCAGTGCCCCAAAGGGTGGACAGCTGAACACTGAAGCTTTCTTT.

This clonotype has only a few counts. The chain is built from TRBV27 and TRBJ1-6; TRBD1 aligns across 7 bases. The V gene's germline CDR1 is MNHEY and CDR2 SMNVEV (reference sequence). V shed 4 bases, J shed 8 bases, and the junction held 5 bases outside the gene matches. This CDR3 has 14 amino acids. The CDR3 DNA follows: TGTGCCAGCAGTTACAGGGGTACTGATTCACCCCTCCACTTT. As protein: CASSYRGTDSPLHF.

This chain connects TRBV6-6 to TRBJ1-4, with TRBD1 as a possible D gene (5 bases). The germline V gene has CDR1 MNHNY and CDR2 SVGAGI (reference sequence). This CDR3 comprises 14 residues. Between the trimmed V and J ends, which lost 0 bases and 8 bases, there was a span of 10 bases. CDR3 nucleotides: TGTGCCAGCAGTTACTCATGGGGCAGCGAAAAACTGTTTTTT. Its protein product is CASSYSWGSEKLFF.

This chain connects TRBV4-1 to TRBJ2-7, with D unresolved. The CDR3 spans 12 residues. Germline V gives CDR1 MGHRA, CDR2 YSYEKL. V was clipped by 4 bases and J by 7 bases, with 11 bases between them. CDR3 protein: CASSLIGQEQYF. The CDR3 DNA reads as TGCGCCAGCAGCCTTATAGGTCAGGAGCAGTACTTC.

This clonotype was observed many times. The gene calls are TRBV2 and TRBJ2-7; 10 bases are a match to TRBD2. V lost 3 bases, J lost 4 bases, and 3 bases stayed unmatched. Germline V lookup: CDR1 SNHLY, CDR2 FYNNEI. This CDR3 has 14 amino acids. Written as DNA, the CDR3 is TGTGCCAGCAGTGACAGCGGGGGGGCGTACGAGCAGTACTTC. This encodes CASSDSGGAYEQYF.

The CDR3 sequence: CSVEAPGETEAFF. CDR3 DNA sequence: TGCAGCGTTGAAGCCCCTGGAGAAACTGAAGCTTTCTTT. This chain connects TRBV29-1 to TRBJ1-1; D is uncertain. Germline CDR1 is SQVTM and CDR2 is ANQGSEA. The CDR3 is made up of 13 amino acids. The V end was cut by 1 base, the J end by 5 bases, with 11 bases between.

CDR3 amino acids: CATSDPQGAGEQFF. CDR3 DNA sequence: TGTGCCACCAGTGACCCACAGGGGGCGGGTGAGCAGTTCTTC. The chain is built from TRBV24-1 and TRBJ2-1; TRBD1 agrees at 9 bases. Germline V gives CDR1 KGHDR, CDR2 SFDVKD. After removal of 4 bases from V and 9 bases from J, the junction contained 6 bases not matched to a gene. This CDR3 contains 14 residues.